Listed below are T cell receptor beta chains from one sample, sequenced in a study of identical twins. TCRdb reanalysed the 5' RACE reads using MiXCR and keeps one entry per CDR3 protein. Among 1.5 million to 2 million distinct CDR3 sequences listed, 25% to 35% were seen once. The specimen was cord blood. The receptors come from a newborn girl in good health. Both conserved end residues are part of each CDR3. The D gene is left open where the match is weak. Clone size appears in some rows only: once, few, many, or a class for an expanded clone.

CDR3,DNA,D,length,size,J,V
CASRWAGSYEQYF,TGTGCCAGCAGGTGGGCAGGATCCTACGAGCAGTACTTC,-,13,few,TRBJ2-7,TRBV28
CASSLWAGTDTQYF,TGTGCCAGCAGTTTATGGGCGGGCACAGATACGCAGTATTTT,-,14,few,TRBJ2-3,TRBV27
CASSLAGGDTDTQYF,TGTGCCAGCAGCTTAGCGGGAGGGGACACAGATACGCAGTATTTT,TRBD2,15,many,TRBJ2-3,TRBV11-1
CASSPGGLQTTQYF,TGTGCCAGCTCGCCGGGGGGCCTACAGACTACGCAGTATTTT,-,14,-,TRBJ2-3,TRBV18
CSASGTSGRLDTNEQFF,TGCAGCGCCTCCGGGACTAGCGGGAGGTTGGATACCAATGAGCAGTTCTTC,TRBD2,17,-,TRBJ2-1,TRBV29-1
CVSSPPLGLAGPTDTQYF,TGTGTCAGCTCACCACCATTAGGACTAGCGGGGCCAACAGATACGCAGTATTTT,TRBD2,18,-,TRBJ2-3,TRBV18
CSARVPMDRGGGTNEKLFF,TGCAGTGCTAGAGTCCCCATGGACAGGGGAGGAGGGACTAATGAAAAACTGTTTTTT,TRBD1,19,-,TRBJ1-4,TRBV20-1
CSARDWQGNYGYTF,TGCAGTGCTAGAGATTGGCAGGGAAACTATGGCTACACCTTC,-,14,-,TRBJ1-2,TRBV20-1
CASSTSGTTDTQYF,TGCGCCAGCAGCACTAGCGGGACTACAGATACGCAGTATTTT,TRBD2,14,few,TRBJ2-3,TRBV5-1
CASTPDGLNTEAFF,TGTGCCAGCACCCCGGACGGTTTGAACACTGAAGCTTTCTTT,-,14,many,TRBJ1-1,TRBV12-3/TRBV12-4
CASSGVFGTSQVGIQYF,TGTGCCAGCAGTGGCGTATTTGGGACTAGCCAGGTCGGCATTCAGTACTTC,TRBD2,17,few,TRBJ2-4,TRBV2
CASSPGPNLPTQYF,TGTGCCAGCAGCCCAGGACCAAACCTCCCTACGCAGTATTTT,-,14,many,TRBJ2-3,TRBV7-2
CAITRTGTNYGYTF,TGTGCCATCACCCGGACAGGGACTAACTATGGCTACACCTTC,TRBD1,14,many,TRBJ1-2,TRBV10-3
CASSGGQGWNSPLHF,TGTGCCAGCAGTGGAGGACAGGGGTGGAATTCACCCCTCCACTTT,TRBD1,15,few,TRBJ1-6,TRBV27
CASSEGTGLGYGYTF,TGTGCCAGCAGTGAAGGGACAGGGCTAGGGTATGGCTACACCTTC,TRBD1,15,-,TRBJ1-2,TRBV6-1
CASSQDYGQVTDTQYF,TGTGCCAGCAGCCAAGACTACGGGCAGGTCACAGATACGCAGTATTTT,-,16,few,TRBJ2-3,TRBV14
CSVGLSGNTDTQYF,TGCAGCGTTGGACTATCGGGGAACACAGATACGCAGTATTTT,-,14,few,TRBJ2-3,TRBV29-1
CAISDRQVKSVYF,TGTGCCATCAGTGATAGGCAGGTTAAAAGTGTGTACTTC,-,13,-,TRBJ2-5,TRBV10-3
CASSPRVGSTDTQYF,TGTGCCAGCAGTCCTAGAGTGGGAAGCACAGATACGCAGTATTTT,-,15,few,TRBJ2-3,TRBV2
CASRAGSTEAFF,TGTGCCAGCAGAGCAGGCTCCACTGAAGCTTTCTTT,-,12,few,TRBJ1-1,TRBV2
CSVVGSNLGTGYSSSYEQYF,TGCAGCGTTGTGGGGTCCAACCTCGGGACAGGGTATTCCAGCTCCTACGAGCAGTACTTC,TRBD1,20,many,TRBJ2-7,TRBV29-1
CSARGQATNEKLFF,TGCAGTGCTAGGGGACAGGCAACTAATGAAAAACTGTTTTTT,TRBD1,14,-,TRBJ1-4,TRBV20-1
CASSYVDSYEQYF,TGTGCCAGCAGTTATGTCGACTCCTACGAGCAGTACTTC,-,13,few,TRBJ2-7,TRBV12-3/TRBV12-4
CASSQDRGGGLDTQYF,TGTGCCAGCAGCCAAGATCGAGGGGGGGGGCTAGATACGCAGTATTTT,-,16,few,TRBJ2-3,TRBV4-2
CASSLRELAAPHSDTQYF,TGTGCCAGCAGCTTAAGGGAACTAGCGGCCCCACATTCGGATACGCAGTATTTT,TRBD2,18,-,TRBJ2-3,TRBV7-2
CASSLSGASVNTEAFF,TGTGCCAGCAGCCTAAGCGGGGCCAGTGTAAACACTGAAGCTTTCTTT,-,16,few,TRBJ1-1,TRBV3-1
CAISSYRPALGYTF,TGTGCCATCAGTTCCTACAGGCCTGCGCTTGGCTACACCTTC,-,14,-,TRBJ1-2,TRBV10-3
CASRLTGGRTGELFF,TGTGCCAGCAGGTTGACTGGGGGTCGCACCGGGGAGCTGTTTTTT,-,15,-,TRBJ2-2,TRBV6-5
CASSYIMRGTGSGYTF,TGTGCCAGCAGTTATATTATGCGGGGGACAGGTTCTGGCTACACCTTC,TRBD1,16,few,TRBJ1-2,TRBV6-6
CASSEYEGQGYTF,TGTGCCAGCAGTGAATATGAGGGACAGGGCTACACCTTC,TRBD1,13,few,TRBJ1-2,TRBV25-1
CASSFEKHGAKNIQYF,TGTGCCAGCAGTTTTGAGAAGCATGGCGCCAAAAACATTCAGTACTTC,-,16,-,TRBJ2-4,TRBV12-3/TRBV12-4